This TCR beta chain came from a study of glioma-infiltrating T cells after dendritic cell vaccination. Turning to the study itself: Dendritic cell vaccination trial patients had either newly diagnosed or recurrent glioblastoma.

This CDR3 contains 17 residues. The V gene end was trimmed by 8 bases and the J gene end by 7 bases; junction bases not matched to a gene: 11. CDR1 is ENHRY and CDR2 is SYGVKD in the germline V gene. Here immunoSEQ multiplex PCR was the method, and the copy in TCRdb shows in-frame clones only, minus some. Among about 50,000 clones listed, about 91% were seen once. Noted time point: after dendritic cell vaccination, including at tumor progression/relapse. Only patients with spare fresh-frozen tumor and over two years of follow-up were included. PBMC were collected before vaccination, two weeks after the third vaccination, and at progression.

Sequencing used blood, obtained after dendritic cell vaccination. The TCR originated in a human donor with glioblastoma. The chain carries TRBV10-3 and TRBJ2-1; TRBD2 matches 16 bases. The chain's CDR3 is CAISGLAGGPSGNEQFF. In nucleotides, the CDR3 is TGTGCCATCTCGGGACTAGCGGGAGGGCCTAGTGGGAATGAGCAGTTCTTC.